This TCR beta chain appears in the sequencing data of a study of T cells in localized non-small cell lung cancer. Study results and limitations: Paired adjacent lung recovered a median roughly 56 of the top 100 tumor clones. Longer overall survival was seen with higher T cell density measured in blood. The highest T cell clonality was in uninvolved adjacent lung, above tumor.

The germline gives CDR1 SQVTM, CDR2 ANQGSEA. With 0 bases removed from V and 7 bases from J, the gap between germline ends came to 15 bases. This CDR3 is built from 14 residues. This table comes from immunoSEQ multiplex PCR, and its TCRdb copy is limited to in-frame clones, with some not included. Counted here are nearly 15,000 clones, 85% to 90% occurring once; the ten biggest clones make up approximately 24%. Comments on this clone: The antigen remains undetermined.

The source is a female donor over 55 with stage I squamous cell lung carcinoma. The sequenced sample was peripheral blood, obtained before any cancer treatment. The V and J genes are TRBV29-1 and TRBJ2-5; D gene uncertain. CDR3 nucleotide sequence: TGCAGCGTTGAAGAGGGATTGAGTGAAGGGACCCAGTACTTC. Its translation: CSVEEGLSEGTQYF.